The clone carrying this TCR beta chain was seen only a few times. This record belongs to a study of cytomegalovirus exposure and HLA in healthy donors. Trimming took 2 bases from V and 1 from J, leaving 17 bases between them. The germline V gene encodes CDR1 KGHSH and CDR2 LQKENI. This CDR3 has 17 amino acids. Sequencing used immunoSEQ multiplex PCR; TCRdb keeps in-frame clones, though not all of them. The repertoire holds about 260,000 clones, with less than 95% as singletons. Sequenced input: PBMCs. The receptor was derived from a woman aged 25 to 39 in good health and CMV-seronegative. The chain couples TRBV18 to TRBJ2-5; D possibly corresponds to TRBD1 (5 bases). CDR3 region: CASSPYDSTLPQETQYF. CDR3 bases: TGTGCCAGCTCACCATACGACAGCACCCTGCCCCAAGAGACCCAGTACTTC.